This is a list of T cell receptor beta chains from one sample in a study of radiotherapy plus CTLA-4 blockade in lung cancer. The table came from immunoSEQ multiplex PCR; TCRdb's copy has only in-frame clones and leaves some out. The table records fewer than 150,000 clones, approximately 84% of them present only once. The specimen was peripheral blood, collected from a patient treated with radiotherapy plus ipilimumab. The receptors here all came from a human donor with non-small cell lung cancer who had a partial response to radiotherapy plus ipilimumab. The conserved cysteine and the conserved F or W are not part of the CDR3 here.

>TRBV28|11
ASSFPEDYGYT
>TRBV2|11
ASSDRTEETQY
>TRBV19|15
ASRPFSGLGSTGELF
>TRBV6-1|13
ALSIGTGANTEAF
>TRBV30|16
AWHATGTTHRSGNTIY
>TRBV30|9
AWSPQETQY
>TRBV19|16
ASSARGRGTGGTYEQY
>TRBV28|11
ASSLWRLDTQY
>TRBV5-8|14
ASSFWTGSGTGELF
>TRBV2|11
ASSPDGDYGYT
>TRBV10-3|12
AINGQGAYYGYT
>TRBV9|12
ASSATSTVAPQY
>TRBV7-2|11
ASSPRGQETQY
>TRBV4-1|17
ASSQDILAGKARGETQY
>TRBV5-1|15
ASSLFTSGVGYNEQF
>TRBV5-1|14
ASSSITGTTMGGYT
>TRBV28|10
ASSSLDQPQH
>TRBV28|12
ASSLQYTRNEQF
>TRBV29-1|11
SVPAPPYSEQY
>TRBV30|12
AWNRDRAEETQY
>TRBV6-5|13
ASSFTGQFEETQY
>TRBV19|14
ASSPSWGGSNQPQH
>TRBV15|14
ATSRGPTGGDEKLF
>TRBV25-1|14
ASSGSGWGEGPALF
>TRBV28|12
ASSPRGAPKGYT
>TRBV27|15
ASSLRGAGVSYNEQF
>TRBV2|12
ASSASGVTDTQY
>TRBV30|13
AWSGAGYSNQPQH
>TRBV15|13
ATSREAYSNQPQH
>TRBV9|14
ASSVDIAGGTETQY
>TRBV7-2|11
ASSSRAYNEQF